The sequence of this TCR beta chain was determined in a study of sequential checkpoint blockade in melanoma. Treatment: randomized to nivolumab then ipilimumab (arm A) or the reverse (arm B). Clones were read by immunoSEQ multiplex PCR, and TCRdb kept only the in-frame ones, dropping some. The top ten hold 4.5% to 5.5% of the sample, which has 15,000 to 20,000 clones, 73% seen once. This receptor was taken from a human donor with melanoma. This specimen was tumor tissue (inferred from file names), taken from a patient given nivolumab and ipilimumab in sequence.

CDR3 loop: CASSQDGRDSYEQYF. The DNA of the CDR3 is TGTGCCAGCAGCCAAGATGGACGGGACTCCTACGAGCAGTACTTC. The chain joins TRBV7-6 to TRBJ2-7; D perhaps matches TRBD2 (5 bases). In germline, CDR1 is SGHVS, CDR2 FNYEAQ. V was trimmed by 5 bases and J by 0 bases, leaving 14 bases between them. This CDR3 spans 15 amino acids.